Included here is one T cell receptor beta chain sequence, with context. These data originate in a study of blood T cell repertoires in COVID-19. Study background: PBMCs, B-cell-depleted T cells, or T cells were the source of the cDNA or gDNA that made up the material.

Original processing methods: Reference gene primer amplification yielded estimated nucleated cell counts. Generated by immunoSEQ multiplex PCR, the TCRdb table keeps only in-frame clones and is missing some. D and trimming come from the DNA, and the V and J calls and clone size come from that table. The table records under 200,000 clones, approximately 84% of them present only once. The germline CDR1 and CDR2 sequences are SGHVS and FQNEAQ. The V and J ends lost 2 bases and 4 bases respectively, with 10 bases between them. The CDR3 runs to 14 residues. This chain links TRBV7-8 with TRBJ2-3, with a tentative D call TRBD2 (6 bases). This sequence was found in a young man with active or convalescent COVID-19. What was sequenced was peripheral blood. The CDR3 reads CASSLWRGPDTQYF. CDR3 nucleotides: TGTGCCAGCAGCTTATGGCGGGGCCCAGATACGCAGTATTTT.